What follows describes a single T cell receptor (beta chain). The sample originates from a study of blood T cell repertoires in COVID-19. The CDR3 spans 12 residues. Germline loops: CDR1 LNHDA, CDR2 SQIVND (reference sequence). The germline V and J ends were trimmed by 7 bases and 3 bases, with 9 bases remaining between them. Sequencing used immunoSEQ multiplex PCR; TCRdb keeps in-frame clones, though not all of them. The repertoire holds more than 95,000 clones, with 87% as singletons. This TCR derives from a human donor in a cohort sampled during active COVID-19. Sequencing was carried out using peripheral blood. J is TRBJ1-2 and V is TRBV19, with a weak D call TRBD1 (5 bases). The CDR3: CASTGRDYGYTF. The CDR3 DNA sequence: TGTGCCAGTACGGGCAGGGACTATGGCTACACCTTC.